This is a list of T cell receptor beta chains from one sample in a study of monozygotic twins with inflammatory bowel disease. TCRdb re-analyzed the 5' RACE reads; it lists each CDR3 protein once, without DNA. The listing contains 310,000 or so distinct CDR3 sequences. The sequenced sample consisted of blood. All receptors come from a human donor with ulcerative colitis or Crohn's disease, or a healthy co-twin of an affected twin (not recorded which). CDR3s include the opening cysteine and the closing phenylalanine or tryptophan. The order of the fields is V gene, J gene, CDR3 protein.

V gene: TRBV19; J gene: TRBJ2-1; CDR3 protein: CASRQGGYNEQFF
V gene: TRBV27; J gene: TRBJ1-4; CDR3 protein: CASSSGSGDLDGEKLFF
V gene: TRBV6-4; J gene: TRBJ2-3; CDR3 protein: CASSDTPGDGSDTQYF
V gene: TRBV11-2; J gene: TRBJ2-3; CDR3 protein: CASSPRGAITDTQYF
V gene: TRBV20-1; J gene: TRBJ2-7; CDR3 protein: CSARAGTGKSYEQYF
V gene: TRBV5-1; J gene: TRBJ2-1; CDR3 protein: CASSPDRGPSLSGGLGDNEQFF
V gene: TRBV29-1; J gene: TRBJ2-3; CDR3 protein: CSVVGGLSTDTQYF
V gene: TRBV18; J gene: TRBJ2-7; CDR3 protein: CASSPGTGSYEQYF
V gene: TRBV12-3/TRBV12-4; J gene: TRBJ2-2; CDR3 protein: CASRDGAGELFF
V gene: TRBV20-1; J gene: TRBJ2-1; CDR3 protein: CSARAHLSYNEQFF